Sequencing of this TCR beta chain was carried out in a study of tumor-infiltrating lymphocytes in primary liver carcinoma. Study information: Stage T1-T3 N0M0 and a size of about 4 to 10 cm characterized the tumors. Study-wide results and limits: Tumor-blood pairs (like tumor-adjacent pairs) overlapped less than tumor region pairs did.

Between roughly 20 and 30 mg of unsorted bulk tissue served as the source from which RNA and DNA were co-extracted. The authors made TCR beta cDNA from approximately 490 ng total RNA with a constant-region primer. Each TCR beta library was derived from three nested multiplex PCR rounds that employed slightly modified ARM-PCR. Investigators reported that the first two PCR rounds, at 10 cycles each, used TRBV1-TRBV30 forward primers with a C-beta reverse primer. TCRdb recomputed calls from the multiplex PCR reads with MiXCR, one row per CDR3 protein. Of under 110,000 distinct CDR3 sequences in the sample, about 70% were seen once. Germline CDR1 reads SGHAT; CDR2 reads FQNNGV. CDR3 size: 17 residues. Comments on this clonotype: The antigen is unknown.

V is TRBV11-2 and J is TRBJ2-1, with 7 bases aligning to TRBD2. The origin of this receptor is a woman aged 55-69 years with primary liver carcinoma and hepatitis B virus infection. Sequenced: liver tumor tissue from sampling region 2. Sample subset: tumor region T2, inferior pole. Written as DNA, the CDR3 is TGTACTAGCAGCTTAGGTCTGGTAGTGGGAGGGCCGAATGAGCAGTTCTTC. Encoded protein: CTSSLGLVVGGPNEQFF. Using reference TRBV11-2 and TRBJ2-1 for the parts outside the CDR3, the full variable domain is EAGVAQSPRYKIIEKRQSVAFWCNPISGHATLYWYQQILGQGPKLLIQFQNNGVVDDSQLPKDRFSAERLKGVDSTLKIQPAKLEDSAVYLCTSSLGLVVGGPNEQFFGPGTRLTVL.